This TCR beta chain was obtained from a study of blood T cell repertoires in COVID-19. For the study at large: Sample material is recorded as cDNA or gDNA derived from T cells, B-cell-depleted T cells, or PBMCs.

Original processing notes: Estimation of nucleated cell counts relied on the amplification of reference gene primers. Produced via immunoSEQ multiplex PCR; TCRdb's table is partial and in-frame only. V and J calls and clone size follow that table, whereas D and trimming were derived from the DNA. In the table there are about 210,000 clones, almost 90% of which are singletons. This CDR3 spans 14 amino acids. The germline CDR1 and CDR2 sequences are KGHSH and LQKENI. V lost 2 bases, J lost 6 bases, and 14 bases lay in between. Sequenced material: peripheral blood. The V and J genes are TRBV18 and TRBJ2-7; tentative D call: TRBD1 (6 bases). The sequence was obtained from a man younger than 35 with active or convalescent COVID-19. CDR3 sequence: CASSPSQGHREQYF. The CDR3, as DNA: TGTGCCAGCTCACCATCACAGGGTCATCGCGAGCAGTACTTC.